The sequence of this T cell receptor beta chain was determined in a study of human T cells and chemical hapten exposure. Study at large: The variation in per-sample TCR yields arose mainly from small differences in pooled library volumes. Study-wide points: TCRs exceeding 1 in 1000 frequency stayed unchanged with DPC sensitization. All donors were alopecia patients, so their immunity may differ from that of healthy people.

Time point in this sample: patch test 1, 2 weeks after DPC sensitization. Treatment here: therapeutic diphenylcyclopropenone sensitization with weekly scalp DPC. This CDR3 is 14 amino acids long. CDR1 is ENHRY, CDR2 SYGVKD, per germline. Losses at the gene ends were 5 bases for V and 0 bases for J; bases not matched to a gene: 1. TCRdb used MiXCR to reprocess the RACE reads, holding one entry per CDR3 protein. The table shows about 360,000 distinct CDR3 sequences, with more than 4.5% occurring only once. This clonotype was observed at least ten times. Its antigen is unidentified. This could be a read error, since a much larger clone is one nucleotide away.

The sequencing here drew on whole blood, taken in connection with sensitization to the hapten diphenylcyclopropenone (DPC). This TCR derives from a woman aged 45-60 years with alopecia areata. Some clones in this sample may be carry-over from other donors' samples. This chain connects TRBV10-3 to TRBJ2-3; 8 bases line up with TRBD2. The CDR3 reads CAISLAGSTDTQYF. CDR3 bases: TGTGCCATCAGTTTAGCGGGGAGCACAGATACGCAGTATTTT.